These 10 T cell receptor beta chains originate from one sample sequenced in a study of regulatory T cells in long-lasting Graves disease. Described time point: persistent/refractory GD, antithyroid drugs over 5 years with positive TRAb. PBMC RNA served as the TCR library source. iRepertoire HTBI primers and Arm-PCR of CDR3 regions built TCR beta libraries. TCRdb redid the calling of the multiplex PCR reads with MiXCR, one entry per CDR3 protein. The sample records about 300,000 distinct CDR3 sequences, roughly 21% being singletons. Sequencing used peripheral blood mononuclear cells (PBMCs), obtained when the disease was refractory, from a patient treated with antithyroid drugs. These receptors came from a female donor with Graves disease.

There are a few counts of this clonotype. The CDR3 region has the DNA TGTGCCACCAGCAGAGACCGGTACAGGGGTAACGAGCAGTACTTC. Translated: CATSRDRYRGNEQYF. The V call is TRBV15, the J call TRBJ2-7, with 7 bases fitting TRBD1. The CDR3 runs to 15 residues. Germline assignment: CDR1 LNHNV and CDR2 YYDKDF (reference sequence). The J segment lost 5 bases and the V segment lost 0 bases, leaving 7 bases of the junction unmatched. The full variable domain, in which reference TRBV15 and TRBJ2-7 provide the parts outside the CDR3, is DAMVIQNPRYQVTQFGKPVTLSCSQTLNHNVMYWYQQKSSQAPKLLFHYYDKDFNNEADTPDNFQSRRPNTSFCFLDIRSPGLGDTAMYLCATSRDRYRGNEQYFGPGTRLTVT.

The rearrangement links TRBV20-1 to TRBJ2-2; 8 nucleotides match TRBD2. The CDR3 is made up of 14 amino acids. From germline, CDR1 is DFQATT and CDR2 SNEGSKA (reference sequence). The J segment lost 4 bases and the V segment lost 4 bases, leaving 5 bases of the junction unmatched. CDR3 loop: CSAKSGSGTGELFF. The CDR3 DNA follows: TGCAGTGCTAAGAGCGGGAGTGGCACCGGGGAGCTGTTTTTT.

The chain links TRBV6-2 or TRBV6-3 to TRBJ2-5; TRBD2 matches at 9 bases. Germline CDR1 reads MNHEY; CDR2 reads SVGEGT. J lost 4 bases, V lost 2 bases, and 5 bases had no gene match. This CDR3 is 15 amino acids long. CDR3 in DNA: TGTGCCAGCAGTTACGCGGGAGGGCCAGGAGAGACCCAGTACTTC. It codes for CASSYAGGPGETQYF.

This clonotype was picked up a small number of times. Here the CDR3 DNA reads TGTGCCAGTAGTATACTTCAGGCTAACAATCAGCCCCAGCATTTT. Translated, it gives CASSILQANNQPQHF. This sequence joins TRBV19 and TRBJ1-5; no clear D gene. Germline values: CDR1 LNHDA, CDR2 SQIVND (reference sequence). The CDR3 is 15 amino acids. V lost 2 bases and J lost 3, with 11 bases in between.

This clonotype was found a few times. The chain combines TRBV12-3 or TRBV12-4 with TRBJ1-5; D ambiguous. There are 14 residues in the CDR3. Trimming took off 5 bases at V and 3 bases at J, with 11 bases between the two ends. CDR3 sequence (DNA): TGTGCCAGCAGTCCCCGGACCCTCAATCAGCCCCAGCATTTT. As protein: CASSPRTLNQPQHF.

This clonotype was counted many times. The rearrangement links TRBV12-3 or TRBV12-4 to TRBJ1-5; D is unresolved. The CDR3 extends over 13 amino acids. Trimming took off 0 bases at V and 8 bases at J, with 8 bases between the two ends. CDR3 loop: CASSLASQKPQHF. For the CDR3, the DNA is TGTGCCAGCAGTTTAGCGAGTCAAAAGCCCCAGCATTTT.

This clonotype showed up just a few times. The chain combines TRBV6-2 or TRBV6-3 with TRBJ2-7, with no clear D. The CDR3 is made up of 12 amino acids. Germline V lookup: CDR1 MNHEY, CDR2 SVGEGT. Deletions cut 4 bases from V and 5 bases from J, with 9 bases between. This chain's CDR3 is CASSSDTHEQYF. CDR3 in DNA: TGTGCCAGCAGTTCCGACACACACGAGCAGTACTTC.

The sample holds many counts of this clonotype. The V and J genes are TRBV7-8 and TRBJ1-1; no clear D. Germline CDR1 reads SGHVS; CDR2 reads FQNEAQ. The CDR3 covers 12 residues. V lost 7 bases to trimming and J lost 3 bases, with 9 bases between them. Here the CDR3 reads CASTSAHTEAFF. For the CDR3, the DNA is TGTGCCAGCACCTCCGCGCACACTGAAGCTTTCTTT.

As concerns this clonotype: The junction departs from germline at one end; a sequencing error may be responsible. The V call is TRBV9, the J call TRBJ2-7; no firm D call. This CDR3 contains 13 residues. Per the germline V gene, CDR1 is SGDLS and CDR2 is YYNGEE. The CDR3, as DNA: TGTGTCAGCAGTTCGATAGCCGGGTTGGAGCAGTACTTC. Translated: CVSSSIAGLEQYF.

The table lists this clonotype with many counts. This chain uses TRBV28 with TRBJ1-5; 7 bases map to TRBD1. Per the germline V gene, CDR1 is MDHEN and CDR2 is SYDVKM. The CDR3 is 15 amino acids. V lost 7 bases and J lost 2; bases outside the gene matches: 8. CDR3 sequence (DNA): TGTGCCAGCACCTCCTCAGGGGGGGGCAATCAGCCCCAGCATTTT. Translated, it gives CASTSSGGGNQPQHF.